The rows below give T cell receptor beta chains drawn from one sample of a study of blood T cell repertoires in COVID-19. This table comes from immunoSEQ multiplex PCR, and its TCRdb copy is limited to in-frame clones, with some not included. Among about 340,000 clones, over 80% were seen once, and the ten largest hold under 6.5%. Sequences were obtained from peripheral blood. Receptor source: a woman between 50 and 59 years old with COVID-19, enrolled during active disease. CDR3s include the opening cysteine and the closing phenylalanine or tryptophan. A D gene is named only where the DNA matches it firmly. Clone size is stated in some rows and not others, as once, few, many or a class when expanded.

d_gene: NA
abundance: NA
j_gene: TRBJ1-1
v_gene: TRBV19
len: 15
CDR3nt: TGTGCCAGTAGCCCGACAGTGTCAATGAACACTGAAGCTTTCTTT
CDR3aa: CASSPTVSMNTEAFF

d_gene: NA
abundance: once
j_gene: TRBJ1-4
v_gene: TRBV5-1
len: 17
CDR3nt: TGCGCCACCCGGCCCGGGGAGGCAACTGTCGTGAGGGAAAAACTGTTTTTT
CDR3aa: CATRPGEATVVREKLFF

d_gene: NA
abundance: NA
j_gene: TRBJ1-1
v_gene: TRBV7-9
len: 14
CDR3nt: TGTGCCAGCAGCCTGAGACAGGAGAACACTGAAGCTTTCTTT
CDR3aa: CASSLRQENTEAFF

d_gene: TRBD1
abundance: few
j_gene: TRBJ2-3
v_gene: TRBV29-1
len: 13
CDR3nt: TGCAGCGGGGACAGGGGAGGAACAGATACGCAGTATTTT
CDR3aa: CSGDRGGTDTQYF

d_gene: TRBD1
abundance: once
j_gene: TRBJ1-1
v_gene: TRBV3-1/TRBV3-2
len: 16
CDR3nt: TGTGCCAGCGCCCACCCAGGGGGTAGGGGGAACACTGAAGCTTTCTTT
CDR3aa: CASAHPGGRGNTEAFF

d_gene: NA
abundance: once
j_gene: TRBJ1-2
v_gene: TRBV28
len: 14
CDR3nt: TGTGCCAGCAGTTTAAGGTGGACACCGGTCGACCACACCTTC
CDR3aa: CASSLRWTPVDHTF

d_gene: TRBD1
abundance: NA
j_gene: TRBJ1-2
v_gene: TRBV27
len: 18
CDR3nt: TGTGCCAGCAGTCCCTCGGTCAGGGGGGTTGTCGTTAACTATGGCTACACCTTC
CDR3aa: CASSPSVRGVVVNYGYTF

d_gene: TRBD1
abundance: NA
j_gene: TRBJ2-5
v_gene: TRBV24-1
len: 17
CDR3nt: TGTGCCACCAGTGCTATGCCTGGGACAGGGGGCGAAGAGACCCAGTACTTC
CDR3aa: CATSAMPGTGGEETQYF

d_gene: TRBD1
abundance: NA
j_gene: TRBJ2-1
v_gene: TRBV11-3
len: 15
CDR3nt: TGTGCCAGCAGAAACTCAGGGGGCTCCTACAATGAGCAGTTCTTC
CDR3aa: CASRNSGGSYNEQFF

d_gene: NA
abundance: once
j_gene: TRBJ2-1
v_gene: TRBV11-3
len: 12
CDR3nt: TGTGCCAGCAGCTTAAAGGGACTGGAGCAGTTCTTC
CDR3aa: CASSLKGLEQFF

d_gene: TRBD1
abundance: NA
j_gene: TRBJ1-1
v_gene: TRBV29-1
len: 15
CDR3nt: TGCAGCGGGGGGACAGGGGGCGATAGGAACACTGAAGCTTTCTTT
CDR3aa: CSGGTGGDRNTEAFF

d_gene: TRBD2
abundance: NA
j_gene: TRBJ2-1
v_gene: TRBV9
len: 15
CDR3nt: TGTGCCAGCAGCGGAACTAGCGGCTCCTACAATGAGCAGTTCTTC
CDR3aa: CASSGTSGSYNEQFF

d_gene: NA
abundance: NA
j_gene: TRBJ2-7
v_gene: TRBV4-2
len: 14
CDR3nt: TGTGCCAGCAGCCAAGATACTCCTCCCTACGAGCAGTACTTC
CDR3aa: CASSQDTPPYEQYF

d_gene: NA
abundance: NA
j_gene: TRBJ1-1
v_gene: TRBV19
len: 13
CDR3nt: TGTGCCAGTAGTCCAACGGCAGGGGCGCATCCTTTCTTT
CDR3aa: CASSPTAGAHPFF

d_gene: NA
abundance: NA
j_gene: TRBJ1-1
v_gene: TRBV3-1/TRBV3-2
len: 15
CDR3nt: TGTGCCAGCAGCCCCAGGGCGCGGGAGAACACTGAAGCTTTCTTT
CDR3aa: CASSPRARENTEAFF

d_gene: TRBD2
abundance: NA
j_gene: TRBJ2-1
v_gene: TRBV5-1
len: 14
CDR3nt: TGCGCCAGCAGCCACGGACTAGAATACAATGAGCAGTTCTTC
CDR3aa: CASSHGLEYNEQFF

d_gene: NA
abundance: NA
j_gene: TRBJ1-2
v_gene: TRBV5-1
len: 15
CDR3nt: TGCGCCAGCAGCTTGGAGGGGCAGGCAAGATATGGCTACACCTTC
CDR3aa: CASSLEGQARYGYTF

d_gene: NA
abundance: NA
j_gene: TRBJ2-7
v_gene: TRBV27
len: 15
CDR3nt: TGTGCCAGCAGTTTATCAGGGGCTAAGGGGAACGAGCAGTACTTC
CDR3aa: CASSLSGAKGNEQYF

d_gene: TRBD2
abundance: few
j_gene: TRBJ2-5
v_gene: TRBV11-3
len: 17
CDR3nt: TGTGCCAGCAGCTTAGGCCGGCTAGCGGGAGGACAAGAGACCCAGTACTTC
CDR3aa: CASSLGRLAGGQETQYF

d_gene: NA
abundance: NA
j_gene: TRBJ1-6
v_gene: TRBV5-4
len: 17
CDR3nt: TGTGCCAGCAGCTTTTCGCCCGGGGGACGGCTTAATTCACCCCTCCACTTT
CDR3aa: CASSFSPGGRLNSPLHF

d_gene: TRBD2
abundance: NA
j_gene: TRBJ2-7
v_gene: TRBV7-9
len: 14
CDR3nt: TGTGCCAGCAGCCCCGGGACTAGCGGTTTAGAGCAGTACTTC
CDR3aa: CASSPGTSGLEQYF

d_gene: TRBD2
abundance: NA
j_gene: TRBJ2-1
v_gene: TRBV27
len: 16
CDR3nt: TGTGCCAGCAGTTACCGGATAGCGGGAATTTACAATGAGCAGTTCTTC
CDR3aa: CASSYRIAGIYNEQFF

d_gene: TRBD2
abundance: NA
j_gene: TRBJ2-1
v_gene: TRBV7-9
len: 16
CDR3nt: TGTGCCAGCAGCTTGACCGGGACTAGCGGGATCGGGGAGCAGTTCTTC
CDR3aa: CASSLTGTSGIGEQFF

d_gene: TRBD1
abundance: few
j_gene: TRBJ2-2
v_gene: TRBV19
len: 14
CDR3nt: TGTGCCAGTAGCGATGGGACAGAAACCGGGGAGCTGTTTTTT
CDR3aa: CASSDGTETGELFF

d_gene: NA
abundance: NA
j_gene: TRBJ2-7
v_gene: TRBV30
len: 11
CDR3nt: TGTGCCTGGACTGCGCTGGAGGAGCAGTACTTC
CDR3aa: CAWTALEEQYF

d_gene: NA
abundance: NA
j_gene: TRBJ1-1
v_gene: TRBV18
len: 14
CDR3nt: TGTGCCAGCTCTCGATGGACACTCGACACTGAAGCTTTCTTT
CDR3aa: CASSRWTLDTEAFF

d_gene: TRBD2
abundance: NA
j_gene: TRBJ2-1
v_gene: TRBV11-2
len: 14
CDR3nt: TGTGCCAGCAGCTTGAGCGGGAGGTTTAATGAGCAGTTCTTC
CDR3aa: CASSLSGRFNEQFF

d_gene: TRBD1
abundance: NA
j_gene: TRBJ1-5
v_gene: TRBV5-8
len: 18
CDR3nt: TGTGCCAGCAGCTTAAACTTAGATGGACAGGCGATCAATCAGCCCCAGCATTTT
CDR3aa: CASSLNLDGQAINQPQHF

d_gene: NA
abundance: NA
j_gene: TRBJ2-3
v_gene: TRBV5-4
len: 13
CDR3nt: TGTGCCAGCAGCTTGGAGGAGGCAGATACGCAGTATTTT
CDR3aa: CASSLEEADTQYF

d_gene: NA
abundance: NA
j_gene: TRBJ1-2
v_gene: TRBV29-1
len: 12
CDR3nt: TGCAGCGTTGGGGGCCAGGCTGATGGCTACACCTTC
CDR3aa: CSVGGQADGYTF